These T cell receptor beta chains were read from a single sample in a study of blood T cell repertoires in COVID-19. TCRdb keeps only in-frame clones here, not all; method: immunoSEQ multiplex PCR. The sample contains about 70,000 clones, over 75% of which appear only once. Sequenced: peripheral blood. Receptors originate from a human donor in a cohort sampled during active COVID-19. Both conserved end residues are part of each CDR3. D genes are given only for firm matches. Size is omitted from some rows. Given values are once, few, many or a class for expanded clones.

D	size	V	length	J	DNA	CDR3
TRBD2	NA	TRBV6-2/TRBV6-3	15	TRBJ2-7	TGTGCCAGCAGTCCCCTAGCGGGGGGGCAGTACGAGCAGTACTTC	CASSPLAGGQYEQYF
NA	NA	TRBV5-4	13	TRBJ2-3	TGTGCCAGCAGCTTGTCAGGGATTGGTACGCAGTATTTT	CASSLSGIGTQYF
NA	NA	TRBV18	14	TRBJ1-2	TGTGCCAGCTCACCAGCGGCAGGGAACTATGGCTACACCTTC	CASSPAAGNYGYTF
NA	NA	TRBV5-8	16	TRBJ1-5	TGTGCCAGCAGCTTATACCCCGGACAGTACAATCAGCCCCAGCATTTT	CASSLYPGQYNQPQHF
NA	NA	TRBV5-1	15	TRBJ2-7	TGCGCCAGCAGCGCCAGCGAGACTAGCTCCTACGAGCAGTACTTC	CASSASETSSYEQYF
NA	NA	TRBV2	16	TRBJ2-3	TGTGCCAGCAGTGAATTACTAGCCGGGCCCACAGATACGCAGTATTTT	CASSELLAGPTDTQYF
NA	few	TRBV11-2	15	TRBJ2-5	TGTGCCAGCAGCTTAGTAGGGGCAGAGATGGAGACCCAGTACTTC	CASSLVGAEMETQYF
NA	NA	TRBV6-5	15	TRBJ2-6	TGTGCCAGCATGACCCCACGGGCTGGGGCCAACGTCCTGACTTTC	CASMTPRAGANVLTF
TRBD1	NA	TRBV5-1	15	TRBJ1-4	TGCGCCAGCAGCTCAGGGACAGCAACTAATGAAAAACTGTTTTTT	CASSSGTATNEKLFF
NA	NA	TRBV30	15	TRBJ2-2	TGTGCCTGGAGTCGGAGGACCTTTAAGGTCGGGGAGCTGTTTTTT	CAWSRRTFKVGELFF
NA	NA	TRBV4-3	15	TRBJ2-7	TGCGCCAGCAGCCTACTACGGACTCCTTCCTACGAGCAGTACTTC	CASSLLRTPSYEQYF
NA	NA	TRBV4-1	14	TRBJ1-6	TGCGCCAGCAGCCAAGAGGGGGGAAATTCACCCCTCCACTTT	CASSQEGGNSPLHF